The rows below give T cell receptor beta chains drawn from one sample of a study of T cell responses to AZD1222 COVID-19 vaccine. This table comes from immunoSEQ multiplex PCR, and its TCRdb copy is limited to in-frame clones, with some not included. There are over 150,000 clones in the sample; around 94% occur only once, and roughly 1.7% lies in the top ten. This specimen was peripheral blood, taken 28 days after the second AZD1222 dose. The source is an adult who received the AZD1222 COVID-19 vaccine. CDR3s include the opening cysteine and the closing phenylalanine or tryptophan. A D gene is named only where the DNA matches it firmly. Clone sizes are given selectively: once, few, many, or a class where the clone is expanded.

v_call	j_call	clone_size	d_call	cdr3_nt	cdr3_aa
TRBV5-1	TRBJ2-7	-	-	TGCGCCAGGAAGGACAGTGAGGAGCCAAACGAGCAGTACTTC	CARKDSEEPNEQYF
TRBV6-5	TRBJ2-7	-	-	TGTGCCAGCAGTTCCAACAGGGGAGGCTCCTACGAGCAGTACTTC	CASSSNRGGSYEQYF
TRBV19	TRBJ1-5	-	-	TGTGCCAGTCTGTCTTCGTGGGGTACTAGCAATCAGCCCCAGCATTTT	CASLSSWGTSNQPQHF
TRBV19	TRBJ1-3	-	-	TGTGCCAGTAGTAAACAGTTATACTCTGGAAACACCATATATTTT	CASSKQLYSGNTIYF
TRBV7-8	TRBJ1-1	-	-	TGTGCCAGCAGCTTTAATCACGCCGAAGCTTTCTTT	CASSFNHAEAFF
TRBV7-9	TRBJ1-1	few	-	TGTGCCAGCAGCTTAGGATCCTCGGTTGTGAACACTGAAGCTTTCTTT	CASSLGSSVVNTEAFF
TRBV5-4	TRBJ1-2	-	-	TGTGCCAGCAGACCCGACAGCACCCTATTAGGCTACACCTTC	CASRPDSTLLGYTF
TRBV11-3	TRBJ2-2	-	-	TGTGCCAGCAGCTTAGACGCCCATCGGGCCGGGGAGCTGTTTTTT	CASSLDAHRAGELFF
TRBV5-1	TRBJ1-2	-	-	TGCGCCAGCAGCTTGGCCCAGGGGAGGAACTATGGCTACACCTTC	CASSLAQGRNYGYTF
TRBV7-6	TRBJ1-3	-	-	TGTGCCAGCAGCTTAGCGCTGGGATCTGGAAACACCATATATTTT	CASSLALGSGNTIYF
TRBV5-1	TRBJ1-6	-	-	TGCGCCAGCAGCTTCCAGAGCCCAGATAATTCACCCCTCCACTTT	CASSFQSPDNSPLHF
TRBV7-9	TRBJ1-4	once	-	TGTGCCAGCAGCTTAAGCCAGCCTAATGAAAAACTGTTTTTT	CASSLSQPNEKLFF
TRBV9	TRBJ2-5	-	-	TGTGCCAGCAGCGTAGTGGCGGGGCAAGAGACCCAGTACTTC	CASSVVAGQETQYF
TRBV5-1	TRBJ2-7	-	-	TGCGCCAGCAGCTTGGACAGGTTAGTCGACGAGCAGTACTTC	CASSLDRLVDEQYF
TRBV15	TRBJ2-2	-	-	TGTGCCACCAGCAGAGGTCTTTGGGGGTCCTCGAACGGCCGGGAGCTGTTTTTT	CATSRGLWGSSNGRELFF
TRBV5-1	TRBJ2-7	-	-	TGCGCCAGCAGCCCTACCGAAGACGAGCAGTACTTC	CASSPTEDEQYF
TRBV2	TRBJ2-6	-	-	TGTGCCAGCAGTTACGAACAATCTGGGGCCAACGTCCTGACTTTC	CASSYEQSGANVLTF
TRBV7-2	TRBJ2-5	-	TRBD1	TGTGCCAGCAGCACCGGGACAGGGGACCAAGAGACCCAGTACTTC	CASSTGTGDQETQYF
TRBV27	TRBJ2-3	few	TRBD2	TGTGCCAGCAGTTTAGGGGGACTAGCGGAAACAGATACGCAGTATTTT	CASSLGGLAETDTQYF
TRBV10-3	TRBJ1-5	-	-	TGTGCCATCAGTGACAGGTCCTCGGATCAGCCCCAGCATTTT	CAISDRSSDQPQHF
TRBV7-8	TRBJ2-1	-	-	TGTGCCAGCAGCCGACGCGGGGGCGATGAGCAGTTCTTC	CASSRRGGDEQFF
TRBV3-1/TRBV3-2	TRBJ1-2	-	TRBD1	TGTGCCAGCAGCCAAGTTCCGGGACAGGGGTTCGGCTACACCTTC	CASSQVPGQGFGYTF
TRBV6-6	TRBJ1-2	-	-	TGTGCCAGCAGTTACTCGACGGGTGGCTACACCTTC	CASSYSTGGYTF
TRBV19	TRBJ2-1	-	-	TGTGCCAGTAGTACCCCCGTGGGCAAACATGAGCAGTTCTTC	CASSTPVGKHEQFF
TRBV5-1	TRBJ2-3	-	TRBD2	TGCGCCAGCAGCCCGTCTCTAGCGGGGGGGCCTTTAGATACGCAGTATTTT	CASSPSLAGGPLDTQYF
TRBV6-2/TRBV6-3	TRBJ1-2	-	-	TGTGCCAGCAGTTACTCGATCATGTATGGCTACACCTTC	CASSYSIMYGYTF
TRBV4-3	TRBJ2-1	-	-	TGCGCCAGCAGCCAAGAAATGGGGACCTACAATGAGCAGTTCTTC	CASSQEMGTYNEQFF
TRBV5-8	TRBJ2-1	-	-	TGTGCCAGCAGCTTGGGGGGAGGCTCCTACAATGAGCAGTTCTTC	CASSLGGGSYNEQFF
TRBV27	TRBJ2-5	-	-	TGTGCCAGCAGTTTTACCAGCCAAGAGACCCAGTACTTC	CASSFTSQETQYF
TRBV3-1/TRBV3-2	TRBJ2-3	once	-	TGTGCCAGCAGCCATTTAACAGGTTATAGCACAGATACGCAGTATTTT	CASSHLTGYSTDTQYF
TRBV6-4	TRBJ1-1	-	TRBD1	TGTGCCAGCAGGGCGACAGGGGGGGTTGCTGAAGCTTTCTTT	CASRATGGVAEAFF
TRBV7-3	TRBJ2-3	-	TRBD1	TGTGCCAGCAGCTTAGGCTTAACAGGGGGTCGCCGCACAGATACGCAGTATTTT	CASSLGLTGGRRTDTQYF
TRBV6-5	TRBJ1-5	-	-	TGTGCCAGCAGCTGGGGGGTAGGACAGCCCCAGCATTTT	CASSWGVGQPQHF
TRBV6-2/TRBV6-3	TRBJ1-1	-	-	TGTGCCAGCAGTTATACTCTCAGGGGAGGATACACTGAAGCTTTCTTT	CASSYTLRGGYTEAFF
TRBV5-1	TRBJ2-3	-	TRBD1	TGCGCCAGCAGCTTGGGGGACAGGGGGCTTGGAGATACGCAGTATTTT	CASSLGDRGLGDTQYF
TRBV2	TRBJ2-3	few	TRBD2	TGTGCCAGCAAAAGACTAGCGGGGGGTTCAGATACGCAGTATTTT	CASKRLAGGSDTQYF
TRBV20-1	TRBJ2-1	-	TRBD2	TGCAGTGCTAGTCGTTTCTTAGCGGGACCTCATGAGCAGTTCTTC	CSASRFLAGPHEQFF
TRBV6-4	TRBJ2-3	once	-	TGTGCCAGCAGTGAGGGGGGCCCCGGAGATACGCAGTATTTT	CASSEGGPGDTQYF
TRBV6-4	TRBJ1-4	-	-	TGTGCCAGCAGGGGAGGGTCCTCAACTAATGAAAAACTGTTTTTT	CASRGGSSTNEKLFF
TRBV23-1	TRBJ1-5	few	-	TGCGCCATCGGGGGGGGGAGCGGCAATCAGCCCCAGCATTTT	CAIGGGSGNQPQHF
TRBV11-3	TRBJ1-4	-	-	TGTGCCAGCAGCTTAGATCGGGGTCGGAAGGGAAATGAAAAACTGTTTTTT	CASSLDRGRKGNEKLFF
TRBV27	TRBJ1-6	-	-	TGTGCCAGCAGTTTAAAGGGGATCCCCAGCTCCTATAATTCACCCCTCCACTTT	CASSLKGIPSSYNSPLHF
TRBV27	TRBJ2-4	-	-	TGTGCCAGCAGTTTGATCGGGGCAGCCAAAAACATTCAGTACTTC	CASSLIGAAKNIQYF
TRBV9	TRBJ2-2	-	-	TGTGCCAGCAGCGTAGTGGTTCGCGGGGAGCTGTTTTTT	CASSVVVRGELFF
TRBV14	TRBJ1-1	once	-	TGTGCCAGCAGCCACCCAAGGGGGGTGAACACTGAAGCTTTCTTT	CASSHPRGVNTEAFF
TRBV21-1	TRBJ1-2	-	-	TGTGCCAGCAGCAAAAAAAGCTTTGACATCTCAGGCGATGGCTACACCTTC	CASSKKSFDISGDGYTF
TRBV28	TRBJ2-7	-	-	TGTGCCAGCAGTTACGGATACGCCTACGAGCAGTACTTC	CASSYGYAYEQYF
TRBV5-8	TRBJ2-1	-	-	TGTGCCAGCAGCTTGGGGGTTCACTCGCGCAATGAGCAGTTCTTC	CASSLGVHSRNEQFF
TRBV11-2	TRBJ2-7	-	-	TGTGCCAGCAGCTTAGATCCAACGGGTCTCGTTTACGAGCAGTACTTC	CASSLDPTGLVYEQYF
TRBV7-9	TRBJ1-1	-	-	TGTGCCAGCAGCTTACGATCGGGGGATACTGAAGCTTTCTTT	CASSLRSGDTEAFF